The next 7 T cell receptor beta chains were all read from a single sample in a study of T-cell memory formation after mild COVID-19. TCRdb reprocessed the 5' RACE reads via MiXCR and lists one record per CDR3 protein. Of some 490,000 distinct CDR3 sequences listed, 15% to 20% are singletons. Specimen: PBMCs or a T cell subset sorted from them (not recorded which). Every receptor here comes from an adult woman who had mild COVID-19 (a few samples of this study predate the infection). Cell type and time point are not known.

This clonotype was counted at least ten times. The chain combines TRBV10-3 with TRBJ2-1, with 9 bases fitting TRBD1. The CDR3 consists of 17 residues. V gave up 6 bases and J gave up 1 base; unmatched junction bases: 10. The V gene's germline CDR1 is ENHRY and CDR2 SYGVKD. The DNA of the CDR3 is TGTGCCATCAGGGAGACCGGGACAGGGCTATCCTACAATGAGCAGTTCTTC. It is translated as CAIRETGTGLSYNEQFF.

For this clonotype: A read error is possible here, since a much larger clone lies one base away. V and J are TRBV5-6 and TRBJ2-1; D uncertain. V dropped 0 bases and J dropped 5 bases, with 3 bases sitting between them. Per the germline V gene, CDR1 is SGHDT and CDR2 is YYEEEE. The CDR3 has 12 residues. Here the CDR3 DNA reads TGTGCCAGCAGCTTGGTTGACAATGAGCAGTTCTTC. It is translated as CASSLVDNEQFF.

This clonotype was picked up a small number of times. V gene TRBV7-9 combines with J gene TRBJ2-7; perhaps D is TRBD1 or TRBD2 (5 bases each). Trimming shortened V by 5 bases and J by 2 bases, and 13 bases separated the two germline ends. The CDR3 consists of 14 residues. Germline CDR1 reads SEHNR; CDR2 reads FQNEAQ (reference sequence). Here the CDR3 reads CASSPGASTYEQYF. The CDR3 nucleotides read TGTGCCAGCAGCCCCGGGGCCAGTACCTACGAGCAGTACTTC.

This clonotype was seen a few times. The gene calls are TRBV20-1 and TRBJ2-7; D remains unclear. V shed 6 bases and J shed 5 bases, with 14 bases lying between them. The CDR3 length is 12 residues. In germline, CDR1 is DFQATT, CDR2 SNEGSKA (reference sequence). CDR3 loop: CSARQGSHEQYF. In DNA, the CDR3 is TGCAGTGCCAGGCAAGGTAGCCACGAGCAGTACTTC.

This clonotype was counted between two and nine times. The CDR3 nucleotides read TGTGCCAGCAGTTACTCGGGACAGGGGTCATATCAGCCCCAGCATTTT. Translated, it gives CASSYSGQGSYQPQHF. The chain has TRBV6-5 and TRBJ1-5, with 10 positions matching TRBD1. Looked up from germline, CDR1 is MNHEY and CDR2 is SVGAGI. The CDR3 length is 16 residues. Trimming took 0 bases from V and 5 from J; bases not matched to a gene: 4.

This clonotype showed up just a few times. This rearrangement joins TRBV20-1 to TRBJ1-1; D gene uncertain. The CDR3 extends over 12 amino acids. V was pared by 0 bases and J by 7 bases, with 9 bases between. Germline CDR1 reads DFQATT; CDR2 reads SNEGSKA (reference sequence). CDR3 in amino acids: CSARDFANEAFF. Written as DNA, the CDR3 is TGCAGTGCTAGAGATTTTGCAAATGAAGCTTTCTTT.

The V call is TRBV7-2, the J call TRBJ1-1; unclear D gene. V was trimmed by 1 base and J by 4 bases, leaving 10 bases between them. Germline loops: CDR1 SGHTA, CDR2 FQGNSA. This CDR3 has 14 amino acids. This CDR3 is CASSLGELGTEAFF. In DNA, the CDR3 is TGTGCCAGCAGCTTAGGAGAGCTGGGCACTGAAGCTTTCTTT.